The present entry profiles one T cell receptor beta chain with its context. V lost 1 base to trimming and J lost 1 base, with 8 bases between them. Germline values: CDR1 SGHAT, CDR2 FQNNGV. CDR3 length: 14 amino acids. Sequencing was performed with immunoSEQ multiplex PCR; in TCRdb, only in-frame clones are kept and a portion is missing. The table has more than 150,000 clones, about 84% seen once; the top ten hold under 8.5%. The entry originates in a study of blood T cell repertoires in COVID-19. Study context: Sources were T cells, B-cell-depleted T cells, or PBMCs; the material itself was cDNA or gDNA.

The chain links TRBV11-2 to TRBJ2-7, with D uncertain. The sequence came from a human donor in a cohort sampled during active COVID-19. The sequenced sample consisted of peripheral blood. This chain's CDR3 is CASSLVEDSYEQYF. CDR3 sequence (DNA): TGTGCCAGCAGCTTAGTTGAGGATTCCTACGAGCAGTACTTC.